Listed here are 9 T cell receptor beta chains from one sample, sequenced in a study of regulatory T cells in long-lasting Graves disease. This sample's time point: persistent/refractory GD, antithyroid drugs over 5 years with positive TRAb. The TCR library used RNA extracted from PBMCs. Combining iRepertoire HTBI primers with Arm-PCR of CDR3 regions, the authors built TCR beta libraries. In TCRdb, the multiplex PCR reads were re-called with MiXCR into one record per CDR3 protein. This table has roughly 430,000 distinct CDR3 sequences, roughly 21% appearing once. The input for sequencing was peripheral blood mononuclear cells (PBMCs), taken when the disease was refractory, from a patient treated with antithyroid drugs. These receptors were taken from a female donor with Graves disease.

The sample holds many counts of this clonotype. The V gene is TRBV7-9, the J gene TRBJ1-2; the match to TRBD1 covers 8 bases. V lost 3 bases to trimming and J lost 4 bases; unmatched junction nucleotides: 10. Germline V gene lookup returns CDR1 SEHNR and CDR2 FQNEAQ (reference sequence). The CDR3 covers 16 residues. The CDR3 DNA is TGTGCCAGCAGCTTTCCCCCAGAGGACAGGGTCTATGGCTACACCTTC. Its translation: CASSFPPEDRVYGYTF. Full variable domain (outside the CDR3, taken from reference TRBV7-9 and TRBJ1-2): DTGVSQNPRHKITKRGQNVTFRCDPISEHNRLYWYRQTLGQGPEFLTYFQNEAQLEKSRLLSDRFSAERPKGSFSTLEIQRTEQGDSAMYLCASSFPPEDRVYGYTFGSGTRLTVV.

This clonotype has a handful of counts. The CDR3 DNA reads as TGTGCCACCGCAACCGGGACATCCTATGGCTACACCTTC. Protein sequence: CATATGTSYGYTF. The J gene is TRBJ1-2, the V gene TRBV19, with TRBD1 as a possible D gene (6 bases). The V gene lost 10 bases and the J gene lost 4 bases, with 16 bases spanning the gap. This CDR3 spans 13 amino acids. Germline V gene data show CDR1 as LNHDA and CDR2 as SQIVND (reference sequence).

Comments on this clonotype: A much larger clone lies one base from this, so it may be a read error. The chain is built from TRBV11-2 and TRBJ1-1; D ambiguous. Germline V gives CDR1 SGHAT, CDR2 FQNNGV. The CDR3 consists of 13 residues. The CDR3 sequence: CAGSPTRAGEAFF. The CDR3 DNA sequence: TGTGCCGGCAGCCCAACAAGGGCAGGTGAAGCTTTCTTT.

V is TRBV6-4 and J is TRBJ2-3, with TRBD1 identical over 7 bases. CDR3 size: 14 residues. The V gene end was trimmed by 5 bases and the J gene end by 3 bases; junction bases not matched to a gene: 5. Germline V CDR1 and CDR2: MRHNA, SNTAGT. The CDR3 loop is CASSSGTETDTQYF. CDR3 nucleotides: TGTGCCAGCAGTTCCGGGACAGAGACAGATACGCAGTATTTT.

This chain connects TRBV20-1 to TRBJ2-5; D is ambiguous. The CDR3 length is 13 residues. Germline values: CDR1 DFQATT, CDR2 SNEGSKA (reference sequence). The V end lost 0 bases, the J end lost 2 bases, and 7 bases lay between the germline ends. For the CDR3, the DNA is TGCAGTGCTAGAGAACCGCCTCAAGAGACCCAGTACTTC. Its protein is CSAREPPQETQYF.

With respect to this clonotype: A much larger clone differs by one base, so this may be a read error. This chain joins TRBV7-9 and TRBJ1-1; tentatively, D is TRBD1 (5 bases). Germline values: CDR1 SEHNR, CDR2 FQNEAQ (reference sequence). V lost 3 bases and J lost 1, with 12 bases in between. The CDR3 is made up of 15 amino acids. The CDR3 DNA follows: TGTGCCAGCAGCTTTAGGCAGGGCGCGAACACTGAAGCTTTCTTT. Its protein product is CASSFRQGANTEAFF.

This clonotype has ten or more counts. The CDR3 sequence is CACSPPSGSYEQYF. CDR3 in DNA: TGTGCCTGCTCCCCGCCCAGCGGGAGCTACGAGCAGTACTTC. The chain has TRBV28 and TRBJ2-7; 8 bases align to TRBD2. CDR3 length: 14 residues. The V gene's germline CDR1 is MDHEN and CDR2 SYDVKM. Losses at the gene ends were 11 bases for V and 3 bases for J; bases not matched to a gene: 12. Full variable domain (missing parts from reference TRBV28 and TRBJ2-7): DVKVTQSSRYLVKRTGEKVFLECVQDMDHENMFWYRQDPGLGLRLIYFSYDVKMKEKGDIPEGYSVSREKKERFSLILESASTNQTSMYLCACSPPSGSYEQYFGPGTRLTVT.

Only a few counts were recorded for this clonotype. This chain uses TRBV6-1 with TRBJ2-7; D possibly corresponds to TRBD1 (6 bases). The CDR3 is 12 residues long. With 10 bases removed from V and 2 bases from J, the gap between germline ends came to 12 bases. The germline gives CDR1 MNHNS, CDR2 SASEGT. The CDR3 nucleotides are TGTGCCATTAGACAGGCCACCTACGAGCAGTACTTC. This encodes CAIRQATYEQYF.

This clonotype was counted many times. The chain carries TRBV7-8 and TRBJ2-7, with D perhaps TRBD1 (6 bases). The CDR3 runs 15 residues. Germline CDR1 is SGHVS and CDR2 is FQNEAQ. V dropped 1 base and J dropped 1 base, with 11 bases sitting between them. CDR3 nucleotide sequence: TGTGCCAGCAGCTTAGTAGGCAGGGGTTCCTACGAGCAGTACTTC. Amino acids: CASSLVGRGSYEQYF.